This passage covers 27 T cell receptor beta chains from one sample sequenced in a study of OX40 agonist ivuxolimab in advanced cancers. The assay was immunoSEQ multiplex PCR, and TCRdb's table has in-frame clones only and misses some. The sample shows just over 90,000 clones, roughly 92% of them seen only once. The sample consisted of CD4+ or CD8+ T cells sorted from blood, taken in a trial of the OX40 agonist ivuxolimab. These receptors were obtained from an adult with an advanced solid tumor such as melanoma, head and neck, liver or kidney cancer.

The CDR3 sequence: CASSPQPVAYEQYF. The CDR3 DNA is TGTGCCAGCAGCCCCCAGCCAGTTGCCTACGAGCAGTACTTC. The rearrangement links TRBV9 to TRBJ2-7; unclear D gene. The CDR3 sequence is 14 residues long. The V end was cut by 4 bases, the J end by 2 bases, with 13 bases between. The germline V gene has CDR1 SGDLS and CDR2 YYNGEE.

This rearrangement joins TRBV2 to TRBJ1-1, with 8 bases lining up with TRBD1. The CDR3 loop spans 18 amino acids. The germline gives CDR1 SNHLY, CDR2 FYNNEI. J gave up 1 base and V 0 bases, and 10 bases lay outside the gene matches. The CDR3 spells CASSEALWAGGGNTEAFF. The CDR3 DNA sequence: TGTGCCAGCAGTGAAGCGCTTTGGGCAGGGGGCGGGAACACTGAAGCTTTCTTT.

This clone was picked up a small number of times. The gene calls are TRBV19 and TRBJ1-5; D is uncertain. V was clipped by 1 base and J by 4 bases, with 11 bases between them. The CDR3 has 15 residues. Germline V gene lookup returns CDR1 LNHDA and CDR2 SQIVND (reference sequence). The CDR3 DNA reads as TGTGCCAGTAGTATAGTACGAACAGTGAATCAGCCCCAGCATTTT. It yields the protein CASSIVRTVNQPQHF.

The rearrangement uses TRBV27 and TRBJ2-1, with 10 bases lining up with TRBD2. The V and J ends lost 0 bases and 5 bases, in that order; junction bases with no gene match: 10. CDR3 length equals 18 residues. CDR1 is MNHEY and CDR2 is SMNVEV in the germline V gene (reference sequence). The CDR3 DNA reads TGTGCCAGCAGTTTATCGTGGCTAGCGGGGGATCCCAACAATGAGCAGTTCTTC. Its translation: CASSLSWLAGDPNNEQFF.

The V call is TRBV6-5, the J call TRBJ2-2, with no clear D. In germline, CDR1 is MNHEY, CDR2 SVGAGI. The CDR3 loop spans 14 amino acids. Trimming left V 6 bases short and J 1 base short, with 9 bases between. CDR3 residues: CASRRGRNTGELFF. As DNA, the CDR3 is TGTGCCAGCAGACGCGGACGGAACACCGGGGAGCTGTTTTTT.

The V call is TRBV13, the J call TRBJ1-2; D gene uncertain. V was pared by 3 bases and J by 4 bases, with 18 bases between. This CDR3 is 16 amino acids long. Germline CDR1 and CDR2: PRHDT and FYEKMQ (reference sequence). CDR3 nucleotide sequence: TGTGCCAGCAGCTTTGGGGTACAGAAAAATATCTATGGCTACACCTTC. Its translation is CASSFGVQKNIYGYTF.

J is TRBJ2-7 and V is TRBV6-1, with unresolved D. The V gene's germline CDR1 is MNHNS and CDR2 SASEGT. The V end was cut by 3 bases, the J end by 5 bases, with 17 bases between. The CDR3 is 15 amino acids. CDR3 sequence reads: CASSDRRGPSHEQYF. The CDR3 DNA reads as TGTGCCAGCAGTGACAGACGAGGTCCCAGCCACGAGCAGTACTTC.

This chain joins TRBV6-5 and TRBJ2-7, with 10 bases that match TRBD1. Trimming cost V 5 bases and J 4 bases; bases outside gene matches: 8. This CDR3 region has 15 residues. Per the germline V gene, CDR1 is MNHEY and CDR2 is SVGAGI. CDR3 residues: CASSVSGTGDYEQYF. The CDR3 DNA reads TGTGCCAGCAGTGTATCCGGGACAGGGGATTACGAGCAGTACTTC.

The table lists this clone with a few counts. The chain has TRBV2 and TRBJ2-7, with D perhaps TRBD2 (7 bases). CDR3 length equals 15 residues. Germline values: CDR1 SNHLY, CDR2 FYNNEI. The V and J ends lost 3 bases and 0 bases respectively, with 12 bases between them. CDR3 protein: CASSDEGGISYEQYF. DNA for the CDR3: TGTGCCAGCAGTGATGAGGGGGGGATCTCCTACGAGCAGTACTTC.

A remark on this clone: Other DNA sequences in the same sample also yield this CDR3. The chain recombines TRBV9 with TRBJ2-3, with no clear D. Germline loops: CDR1 SGDLS, CDR2 YYNGEE. Trimming removed 2 bases from V and 2 bases from J, with 3 bases in between. This CDR3 comprises 12 residues. The CDR3 nucleotides are TGTGCCAGCAGCGTGGACACAGATACGCAGTATTTT. Encoded protein: CASSVDTDTQYF.

This rearrangement joins TRBV9 to TRBJ2-1; D gene ambiguous. This CDR3 spans 15 amino acids. From germline, CDR1 is SGDLS and CDR2 YYNGEE. Trimming removed 4 bases from V and 6 bases from J, with 17 bases in between. CDR3 sequence reads: CASSTGPTPPNEQFF. CDR3 DNA: TGTGCCAGCAGCACCGGGCCCACCCCCCCCAATGAGCAGTTCTTC.

This sequence joins TRBV10-3 and TRBJ2-5; 7 nucleotides agree with TRBD2. Germline assignment: CDR1 ENHRY and CDR2 SYGVKD. The CDR3 consists of 19 residues. With 4 bases clipped from V and 1 base from J, the junction kept 18 bases outside the gene matches. Here the CDR3 reads CAISAPRGAGSRIQETQYF. CDR3 DNA sequence: TGTGCCATCAGTGCCCCCCGTGGAGCGGGATCTAGAATCCAAGAGACCCAGTACTTC.

This chain connects TRBV11-2 to TRBJ1-2; 9 nucleotides agree with TRBD1. V gave up 5 bases and J gave up 7 bases; unmatched junction bases: 14. This CDR3 is built from 16 residues. Germline CDR1 is SGHAT and CDR2 is FQNNGV. CDR3 amino acids: CASSPREEQGAVGYTF. DNA for the CDR3: TGTGCCAGCAGCCCCCGGGAGGAACAGGGGGCGGTTGGCTACACCTTC.

The chain couples TRBV2 to TRBJ2-1, with 7 bases that match TRBD2. The CDR3 runs to 14 residues. Germline V gene sequence: CDR1 SNHLY, CDR2 FYNNEI. J lost 8 bases, V lost 7 bases, and 11 bases had no gene match. The CDR3 nucleotides are TGTGCCAGCACCCTCCTTGGGGGGGTCCATGAGCAGTTCTTC. Its protein is CASTLLGGVHEQFF. Using reference TRBV2 and TRBJ2-1 for the parts outside the CDR3, the full variable domain is EPEVTQTPSHQVTQMGQEVILRCVPISNHLYFYWYRQILGQKVEFLVSFYNNEISEKSEIFDDQFSVERPDGSNFTLKIRSTKLEDSAMYFCASTLLGGVHEQFFGPGTRLTVL.

The chain has TRBV13 and TRBJ2-3; D is uncertain. Germline loops: CDR1 PRHDT, CDR2 FYEKMQ (reference sequence). The V end lost 2 bases, the J end lost 0 bases, and 15 bases lay between the germline ends. The CDR3 sequence is 17 residues long. The DNA for the CDR3 is TGTGCCAGCAGCTTAAGATCCCCAGCGTTTAGCACAGATACGCAGTATTTT. Protein sequence: CASSLRSPAFSTDTQYF.

This chain's CDR3 is CASSLSGGRDTQYF. The CDR3 DNA sequence: TGTGCCAGCAGTTTATCTGGAGGGAGAGATACGCAGTATTTT. The chain uses TRBV27 and TRBJ2-3; tentative D call: TRBD2 (6 bases). The CDR3 totals 14 residues. The V end lost 0 bases, the J end lost 5 bases, and 9 bases lay between the germline ends. Germline loops: CDR1 MNHEY, CDR2 SMNVEV (reference sequence).

The chain links TRBV9 to TRBJ2-7; tentatively, D is TRBD2 (7 bases). CDR1 is SGDLS, CDR2 YYNGEE, per germline. Trimming removed 4 bases at V and 2 bases at J, with 13 bases between. CDR3 length: 14 residues. The CDR3: CASSPGGQPYEQYF. The CDR3 region has the DNA TGTGCCAGCAGCCCCGGGGGGCAGCCCTACGAGCAGTACTTC.

The genes are TRBV6-5 and TRBJ2-7; D is unclear. The CDR3 has 14 amino acids. V was shortened by 0 bases and J by 5 bases, with 11 bases between the two germline ends. CDR1 and CDR2 (germline): MNHEY, SVGAGI. CDR3 DNA: TGTGCCAGCAGTTACTCGGCCGGTATCCACGAGCAGTACTTC. This codes for CASSYSAGIHEQYF.

This chain connects TRBV5-1 to TRBJ2-2; D remains ambiguous. CDR3 length equals 14 residues. CDR1 SGHRS and CDR2 YFSETQ come from the germline V gene. Trimming pared 6 bases from V and 3 bases from J, leaving 12 bases between. The CDR3 sequence: CASTLTPYTGELFF. The CDR3 bases are TGCGCCAGCACCCTGACTCCTTACACCGGGGAGCTGTTTTTT.

The V call is TRBV6-5, the J call TRBJ1-2; TRBD1 agrees at 12 bases. Germline CDR1 reads MNHEY; CDR2 reads SVGAGI. Trimming removed 8 bases from V and 3 bases from J; junction bases left unmatched: 7. This CDR3 has 15 amino acids. As DNA, the CDR3 is TGTGCCAGCCGATTGGGACAGGGGGCCTACTATGGCTACACCTTC. Encoded protein: CASRLGQGAYYGYTF.

The chain joins TRBV19 to TRBJ2-5, with a weak D call TRBD2 (6 bases). Trimming took off 0 bases at V and 5 bases at J, with 13 bases between the two ends. Germline V gene lookup returns CDR1 LNHDA and CDR2 SQIVND (reference sequence). This CDR3 comprises 15 residues. CDR3 in amino acids: CASSIERRLGETQYF. The CDR3 coding sequence is TGTGCCAGTAGTATAGAAAGGAGACTAGGGGAGACCCAGTACTTC.

The rearrangement links TRBV4-1 to TRBJ1-5; TRBD1 matches at 7 bases. Per the germline V gene, CDR1 is MGHRA and CDR2 is YSYEKL. The CDR3 is 16 amino acids. With 0 bases clipped from V and 7 bases from J, the junction kept 9 bases outside the gene matches. The DNA for the CDR3 is TGCGCCAGCAGCCAAGAGGGGAGGGGGCTAGGGCAGCCCCAGCATTTT. As protein: CASSQEGRGLGQPQHF.

This clone came up once. The chain has TRBV7-9 and TRBJ2-7; unclear D gene. Germline V gene sequence: CDR1 SEHNR, CDR2 FQNEAQ (reference sequence). V lost 4 bases, J lost 3 bases, and 13 bases lay in between. The CDR3 totals 14 residues. The CDR3 DNA reads as TGTGCCAGCAGCTGGGCAGGAGCCCTCTACGAGCAGTACTTC. Translated: CASSWAGALYEQYF.

This clone was counted a single time. The CDR3 protein is CASSVGTGRVYEQYF. As DNA, the CDR3 is TGTGCCAGCAGCGTTGGAACAGGGCGTGTTTACGAGCAGTACTTC. The chain uses TRBV9 and TRBJ2-7, with D possibly matching TRBD1 (6 bases). V lost 2 bases to trimming and J lost 4 bases, with 16 bases between them. The CDR3 is made up of 15 amino acids. CDR1 is SGDLS, CDR2 YYNGEE, per germline.

The genes are TRBV9 and TRBJ2-1; D gene ambiguous. Trimming removed 4 bases from V and 1 base from J, with 12 bases in between. The CDR3 runs to 15 residues. Germline lookup yields CDR1 SGDLS and CDR2 YYNGEE. The CDR3 reads CASSPRMESYNEQFF. CDR3 coding DNA: TGTGCCAGCAGCCCGCGGATGGAGTCCTACAATGAGCAGTTCTTC.

The chain joins TRBV5-1 to TRBJ2-3, with TRBD1 as a possible D gene (5 bases). Germline CDR1 SGHRS, CDR2 YFSETQ. The CDR3 is made up of 15 amino acids. Trimming took off 3 bases at V and 4 bases at J, with 15 bases between the two ends. The CDR3 sequence: CASSSEQGLADTQYF. Written as DNA, the CDR3 is TGCGCCAGCAGCTCCGAGCAGGGTTTGGCAGATACGCAGTATTTT. The entire variable domain, with the rest obtained from reference TRBV5-1 and TRBJ2-3, is as follows: KAGVTQTPRYLIKTRGQQVTLSCSPISGHRSVSWYQQTPGQGLQFLFEYFSETQRNKGNFPGRFSGRQFSNSRSEMNVSTLELGDSALYLCASSSEQGLADTQYFGPGTRLTVL.

The chain has TRBV19 and TRBJ1-2; no firm D call. The length of the CDR3 is 11 residues. Germline lookup yields CDR1 LNHDA and CDR2 SQIVND (reference sequence). Trimming took off 7 bases at V and 4 bases at J, with 7 bases between the two ends. The CDR3 reads CASKVGYGYTF. CDR3 bases: TGTGCCAGTAAAGTGGGCTATGGCTACACCTTC.